The rows below give T cell receptor beta chains drawn from one sample of a study of early T cells in non-severe SARS-CoV-2 infection. Each CDR3 protein gets one entry after TCRdb re-called the 5' RACE reads with MiXCR. The table has 90,000 to 120,000 distinct CDR3 sequences, 9.5% to 13% seen once. The sequencing input was whole blood. The receptors originated from an adult who was a healthcare worker with PCR-confirmed SARS-CoV-2 infection or an uninfected control (not recorded which). Each CDR3 is given with its conserved first and last residue. D genes are given only for firm matches. Clone sizes are given selectively: once, few, many, or a class where the clone is expanded.

d_gene	v_gene	j_gene	abundance	CDR3nt	CDR3aa
TRBD2	TRBV4-2	TRBJ2-1	many	TGTGCCAGCAGCTCAAAAGGTGGTTCAAAAGGGACTAGCGTAAATGAGCAGTTCTTC	CASSSKGGSKGTSVNEQFF
-	TRBV12-3/TRBV12-4	TRBJ1-4	few	TGTGCCAGCAGTGAGTTAGGGATTCATGAAAAACTGTTTTTT	CASSELGIHEKLFF
-	TRBV12-5	TRBJ1-4	many	TGTGCTAGTGGTTTGATAGACTCCCTTACTAATGAAAAACTGTTTTTT	CASGLIDSLTNEKLFF
-	TRBV28	TRBJ1-1	few	TGTGCCAGCAGTTTAGGGTGGGGGGCTATGAACACTGAAGCTTTCTTT	CASSLGWGAMNTEAFF
-	TRBV7-6	TRBJ2-2	many	TGTGCCAGCAGCCCAATACCAGGGGCAGCTCTCACCGGGGAGCTGTTTTTT	CASSPIPGAALTGELFF
-	TRBV12-3/TRBV12-4	TRBJ2-1	few	TGTGCCAGCAGTTTCAGCTACAATGAGCAGTTCTTC	CASSFSYNEQFF
-	TRBV6-6	TRBJ2-1	many	TGTGCCAGCAGTTACGGAAAGAATGAGCAGTTCTTC	CASSYGKNEQFF
TRBD1	TRBV30	TRBJ1-2	-	TGTGCCTGGAGTCGCCCGGGACAGGGGGCGTGGGGGGATGGCTACACCTTC	CAWSRPGQGAWGDGYTF
-	TRBV7-9	TRBJ1-1	-	TGTGCCAGCAGCCATGACTTTCCCAGGGGAGCTTTCTTT	CASSHDFPRGAFF
-	TRBV6-2/TRBV6-3	TRBJ2-7	-	TGTGCCAGCAGTTACTCCGGGACGTCTACCTACGAGCAGTACTTC	CASSYSGTSTYEQYF
-	TRBV27	TRBJ2-1	-	TGTGCCAGCGTACCCACCCAGAGCTCCTACAATGAGCAGTTCTTC	CASVPTQSSYNEQFF
-	TRBV27	TRBJ2-7	few	TGTGCCAGCAGTCTCTCCCGGACCGACTACGAGCAGTACTTC	CASSLSRTDYEQYF
-	TRBV7-9	TRBJ2-1	few	TGTGCCAGCAGACTCGCTTTAGGGAAATGGGATGAGCAGTTCTTC	CASRLALGKWDEQFF
-	TRBV24-1	TRBJ2-4	-	TGTGCCACCAGTGCTGGCCGGGCCAAAAACATTCAGTACTTC	CATSAGRAKNIQYF
-	TRBV24-1	TRBJ1-2	-	TGTGCCACCAGTGACCCCGGACTGCTCTATGGCTACACCTTC	CATSDPGLLYGYTF
-	TRBV20-1	TRBJ1-6	-	TGCAGTGCTCCCCGAGGGGACGGGAGCTCCTATAATTCACCCCTCCATTTT	CSAPRGDGSSYNSPLHF
-	TRBV10-3	TRBJ1-5	many	TGTGCCATCGGCGGTCGGGATCAGCCCCAGCATTTT	CAIGGRDQPQHF
-	TRBV7-6	TRBJ2-5	many	TGTGCCATCCGAAAGGGACCCCAAGAGACCCAGTACTTC	CAIRKGPQETQYF
-	TRBV2	TRBJ2-1	few	TGTGCCAGCAGTGAAGCGCTGGGGGGGCCAGGGAATGAGCAGTTCTTC	CASSEALGGPGNEQFF
-	TRBV9	TRBJ1-5	-	TGTGCCAGCAGCGTAGGGGCTGATCAGCCCCAGCATTTT	CASSVGADQPQHF
-	TRBV29-1	TRBJ1-1	-	TGCAGCGGAGAGACAGGAGGCACTGAAGCTTTCTTT	CSGETGGTEAFF
TRBD1	TRBV5-5	TRBJ2-1	many	TGTGCCAGCAGCTCCCGGGACAGCCATAGGGAGCAGTTCTTC	CASSSRDSHREQFF
-	TRBV28	TRBJ2-7	few	TGTGCCAGCAGTGTCTTGACAGCTTACGAGCAGTACTTC	CASSVLTAYEQYF
TRBD2	TRBV11-2	TRBJ2-3	few	TGTGCCAGCAGCTTAGACCCTACTAGCGGGAGGGAAGATACGCAGTATTTT	CASSLDPTSGREDTQYF